These 30 T cell receptor beta chains originate from one sample sequenced in a study of tumor and adjacent non-tumor tissue in lung cancer. A modified ARM-PCR protocol with three rounds of nested PCR amplified TCRbeta. TCRdb ran MiXCR on the multiplex PCR reads and lists one entry per CDR3 protein. The sample holds 55,000 to 75,000 distinct CDR3 sequences; about 60% are singletons and the top ten take over 20%. No cell sorting was done before RNA was extracted from the tissue. Sample: lung tumor tissue. These receptors all come from a middle-aged man with non-small cell lung cancer.

As for this clonotype: This clone may be a read error of a much larger clone one base away. V gene TRBV6-1 combines with J gene TRBJ2-7, with 8 bases lining up with TRBD1. This CDR3 has 12 residues. CDR1 and CDR2 from the germline V gene are MNHNS and SASEGT. Here the CDR3 DNA reads TGTACCAGCACCCAGGACAGGGAAGAGCAGTACTTC. This codes for CTSTQDREEQYF.

As regards this clonotype: One end of the junction is discordant with germline, which a read error may explain. The rearrangement joins TRBV30 to TRBJ2-5; D is ambiguous. The CDR3 runs 14 residues. CDR1 and CDR2 (germline): GTSNPN, SVGIG (reference sequence). CDR3 DNA sequence: TGTGCCTGGAGTGGGATGGGGATCCAAGGGACCCAGTACTTC. The encoded protein is CAWSGMGIQGTQYF.

This chain joins TRBV28 and TRBJ2-5; D gene unclear. CDR1 and CDR2 (germline): MDHEN, SYDVKM. Trimming pared 10 bases from V and 1 base from J, leaving 10 bases between. This CDR3 region has 12 residues. CDR3 loop: CATRRPQETQYF. Written as DNA, the CDR3 is TGTGCCACAAGGAGACCCCAAGAGACCCAGTACTTC. The full variable domain, with the rest looked up from reference TRBV28 and TRBJ2-5, is DVKVTQSSRYLVKRTGEKVFLECVQDMDHENMFWYRQDPGLGLRLIYFSYDVKMKEKGDIPEGYSVSREKKERFSLILESASTNQTSMYLCATRRPQETQYFGPGTRLLVL.

This clonotype was detected ten times or more. The V and J genes are TRBV29-1 and TRBJ1-5; D ambiguous. CDR1 and CDR2 (germline): SQVTM, ANQGSEA. The CDR3 spans 14 residues. The CDR3 region is CTSRGTAFNQPQHF. For the CDR3, the DNA is TGCACCTCTCGGGGAACAGCATTCAATCAGCCCCAGCATTTT. Supplemented by reference TRBV29-1 and TRBJ1-5, the full variable domain reads SAVISQKPSRDICQRGTSLTIQCQVDSQVTMMFWYRQQPGQSLTLIATANQGSEATYESGFVIDKFPISRPNLTFSTLTVSNMSPEDSSIYLCTSRGTAFNQPQHFGDGTRLSIL.

A remark on this clonotype: Mismatch with germline at one junction end may stem from a read error. J is TRBJ2-5 and V is TRBV6-5; D possibly corresponds to TRBD2 (6 bases). The CDR3 has 14 residues. Germline-derived CDR1 and CDR2 are MNHEY and SVGAGI. Here the CDR3 reads CGSTLLEGDETQYF. CDR3 nucleotides: TGCGGCAGCACCCTCCTGGAGGGCGACGAGACCCAGTACTTC.

There are many counts of this clonotype. V usage is TRBV6-6 and J usage is TRBJ2-7; 11 positions agree with TRBD1. The V gene end was trimmed by 6 bases and the J gene end by 5 bases; junction bases not matched to a gene: 9. Germline V gene data show CDR1 as MNHNY and CDR2 as SVGAGI (reference sequence). There are 15 residues in the CDR3. CDR3 protein: CASRPRDRGFDEQYF. DNA of the CDR3: TGTGCCAGCAGGCCTCGGGACAGGGGGTTCGACGAGCAGTACTTC.

This clonotype showed up many times. The rearrangement uses TRBV6-5 and TRBJ2-2, with D tentatively TRBD1 (5 bases). Germline CDR1 MNHEY, CDR2 SVGAGI. Trimming took 5 bases from V and 7 from J, leaving 14 bases between them. The CDR3 length is 14 residues. The CDR3 sequence: CASSLRAFNGELFF. The CDR3 nucleotides are TGTGCCAGCAGTCTCAGGGCCTTCAACGGGGAGCTGTTTTTT.

Worth noting for this clonotype: The CDR3 does not close with the conserved phenylalanine or tryptophan, likely indicating a read error. The V call is TRBV6-6, the J call TRBJ1-2, with D possibly matching TRBD1 (6 bases). This CDR3 is built from 14 residues. CDR1 is MNHNY, CDR2 SVGAGI, per germline (reference sequence). The CDR3 sequence is CTSSYGTGGGGYTI. In DNA, the CDR3 is TGTACCAGCAGTTATGGTACGGGGGGCGGTGGCTACACCATC.

As concerns this clonotype: Given a much more abundant clone one base away, this may be a read error. Given the absence of the conserved phenylalanine or tryptophan at the CDR3 end, a read error is likely. The chain carries TRBV28 and TRBJ2-4, with D unclear. CDR1 is MDHEN, CDR2 SYDVKM, per germline. This CDR3 region has 13 residues. The V and J ends lost 6 bases and 2 bases respectively, with 8 bases between them. The DNA of the CDR3 is TGTGCCAGCAGCCCCGGATCCAAAAACATTCAGTACCTC. This gives the protein CASSPGSKNIQYL.

This clonotype has a handful of counts. The gene calls are TRBV15 and TRBJ2-1; TRBD2 might be the D (5 bases). There are 16 residues in the CDR3. Germline assignment: CDR1 LNHNV and CDR2 YYDKDF (reference sequence). V gave up 3 bases and J gave up 10 bases, with 22 bases separating them. CDR3 sequence reads: CATSSRTLSYSGEQFF. The CDR3 DNA sequence: TGTGCCACCAGCAGCCGAACCCTCTCCTACTCGGGGGAGCAGTTCTTC.

This sequence joins TRBV11-3 and TRBJ2-1; the D is unclear. Trimming pared 5 bases from V and 6 bases from J, leaving 17 bases between. The CDR3 extends over 15 amino acids. CDR1 is SGHNT, CDR2 YENEEA, per germline. This CDR3 is CASSITCQAVNEQFF. In DNA form, the CDR3 reads TGTGCCAGCAGCATAACGTGCCAGGCTGTCAATGAGCAGTTCTTC.

This clonotype was counted ten times or more. The chain uses TRBV12-3 or TRBV12-4 and TRBJ1-1; D remains unclear. The V end lost 6 bases, the J end lost 7 bases, and 9 bases lay between the germline ends. This CDR3 contains 11 residues. CDR3 protein: CASRLNYEAFF. The CDR3 DNA reads as TGTGCCAGCAGGCTAAACTATGAAGCTTTCTTT.

The chain links TRBV29-1 to TRBJ2-1, with a tentative D call TRBD2 (6 bases). The CDR3 covers 16 residues. From germline, CDR1 is SQVTM and CDR2 ANQGSEA. V lost 5 bases and J 6 bases, leaving 23 bases between the germline ends. CDR3 in amino acids: CSVKDGLAGHSNEQFF. The CDR3 nucleotides read TGCAGCGTTAAGGACGGGCTGGCGGGGCACAGCAATGAGCAGTTCTTC.

This clonotype has a handful of counts. A much larger clone differs by one base, so this may be a read error. This chain uses TRBV12-3 or TRBV12-4 with TRBJ1-5; D is unclear. CDR3 length equals 15 residues. The CDR3 loop is CASSFSLGSNQLQHF. CDR3 DNA: TGTGCCAGCAGTTTTTCTCTGGGTAGCAATCAGCTCCAGCATTTT.

Turning to this clonotype: Being one base from a much bigger clone, this may be a read error. The chain links TRBV5-6 to TRBJ2-7; no definite D call. In germline, CDR1 is SGHDT, CDR2 YYEEEE. Trimming shortened V by 9 bases and J by 0 bases, and 16 bases separated the two germline ends. This CDR3 contains 14 residues. This chain's CDR3 is CANCMRLSSYEQYF. The CDR3 nucleotides are TGTGCCAACTGTATGAGGCTAAGCTCCTACGAGCAGTACTTC.

This clonotype was picked up a small number of times. This chain uses TRBV5-1 with TRBJ1-6; 10 nucleotides agree with TRBD1. This CDR3 spans 17 amino acids. V shed 1 base and J 5 bases; nucleotides not matched to a gene: 6. Germline CDR1 and CDR2: SGHRS and YFSETQ. The CDR3 spells CASSLRRQGADNSPLHF. The CDR3 nucleotides are TGCGCCAGCAGCTTGCGGAGACAGGGGGCGGATAATTCACCCCTCCACTTT.

The table lists this clonotype with a few counts. The chain links TRBV10-1 to TRBJ2-3; D unclear. The V end was cut by 5 bases, the J end by 4 bases, with 10 bases between. Germline V gene data show CDR1 as WNHNN and CDR2 as SYGVQD (reference sequence). The CDR3 has 13 residues. CDR3 in DNA: TGCGCCAGCAGTCCTTTTGGATCAGATACGCAGTATTTT. The encoded protein is CASSPFGSDTQYF.

A remark on this clonotype: A single base separates this from a much larger clone, so it may be a read error. The J gene is TRBJ2-1, the V gene TRBV12-3 or TRBV12-4, with D unresolved. This CDR3 has 14 residues. Written as DNA, the CDR3 is TGTGCCAGCAGTCCTCTAACATTGGGGAATGAGCAGTTATTC. Translating gives CASSPLTLGNEQLF.

Note on this clonotype: At one of its ends the junction is not consistent with the germline gene, which may arise from a read error. The rearrangement links TRBV7-9 to TRBJ2-5; 9 bases line up with TRBD2. Germline V gene sequence: CDR1 SEHNR, CDR2 FQNEAQ (reference sequence). This CDR3 contains 14 residues. The CDR3 sequence: CASNLYTSGETQYF. The CDR3 DNA is TGTGCCAGCAACTTATATACTAGCGGGGAGACCCAGTACTTC.

The chain is built from TRBV28 and TRBJ1-2; a possible D gene is TRBD1 (6 bases). V was trimmed by 8 bases and J by 4 bases, leaving 17 bases between them. Germline loops: CDR1 MDHEN, CDR2 SYDVKM. The CDR3 runs 14 residues. The CDR3 loop is CASQKAGAVYGYTF. The CDR3 bases are TGTGCCAGCCAAAAGGCGGGGGCAGTCTATGGCTACACCTTC.

A note on this clonotype: One end of the junction fails to match germline, which may point to a read error. The V call is TRBV6-6, the J call TRBJ2-3; possible D gene TRBD1, 5 bases. CDR1 is MNHNY and CDR2 is SVGAGI in the germline V gene (reference sequence). CDR3 length equals 14 residues. The CDR3 nucleotides are TGTGCCAGCAGTCCTGGACACCCCACAGATGCGCAATATTTT. This sequence encodes CASSPGHPTDAQYF.

With respect to this clonotype: Since a much larger clone is just one base distant, this may be a read error. The chain links TRBV7-9 to TRBJ2-7; 7 bases are shared with TRBD1. The germline V gene encodes CDR1 SEHNR and CDR2 FQNEAQ (reference sequence). The CDR3 loop spans 14 amino acids. This chain's CDR3 is CAISPIGDSYEQYF. In nucleotides, the CDR3 is TGTGCCATCAGCCCAATCGGGGACAGCTACGAGCAGTACTTC. Variable domain in full (rest from reference TRBV7-9 and TRBJ2-7): DTGVSQNPRHKITKRGQNVTFRCDPISEHNRLYWYRQTLGQGPEFLTYFQNEAQLEKSRLLSDRFSAERPKGSFSTLEIQRTEQGDSAMYLCAISPIGDSYEQYFGPGTRLTVT.

The V and J genes are TRBV10-3 and TRBJ1-6, with D uncertain. From germline, CDR1 is ENHRY and CDR2 SYGVKD. The V end was cut by 10 bases, the J end by 7 bases, with 17 bases between. There are 14 residues in the CDR3. CDR3: CATRSEVVNSPLHF. The CDR3, as DNA: TGTGCCACCCGGTCAGAAGTGGTAAATTCACCCCTCCACTTT.

Comments on this clonotype: Possible read error: a much larger clone is one base away. The chain links TRBV6-1 to TRBJ2-7; 8 bases line up with TRBD1. The CDR3 length is 15 residues. CDR1 MNHNS and CDR2 SASEGT come from the germline V gene. The CDR3 DNA reads as TGTGCCAGCAGCGAAAGACAGGGGTCTCCGGCGGAGCTGTACTTC. Encoded protein: CASSERQGSPAELYF.

Regarding this clonotype: One end of the junction is discordant with germline, which a read error may explain. The genes are TRBV4-1 and TRBJ2-3; D may match TRBD1 or TRBD2 (5 bases each). The CDR3 sequence is 17 residues long. Germline CDR1 is MGHRA and CDR2 is YSYEKL. CDR3 nucleotide sequence: TGCGCCAGTAGCCACACTAGGGACGGTAGCAAGCCAGATACGCAGTATTTT. It encodes CASSHTRDGSKPDTQYF.

Comment on this clonotype: Germline is not matched at one junction end, which may reflect a read error. V gene TRBV11-3 combines with J gene TRBJ2-3; 12 nucleotides agree with TRBD2. Germline V lookup: CDR1 SGHNT, CDR2 YENEEA. The CDR3 runs 16 residues. CDR3 loop: CVKSPGTSGFADTQYF. In DNA, the CDR3 is TGCGTCAAAAGCCCAGGGACTAGCGGGTTTGCAGATACGCAGTATTTT.

Remarks on this clonotype: This may come from a read error, since a much larger clone is one base off. J is TRBJ2-3 and V is TRBV5-6, with 8 nucleotides matching TRBD1. Germline V gene data show CDR1 as SGHDT and CDR2 as YYEEEE. The CDR3 has 13 amino acids. The CDR3 protein is CDSSPGQGNTQYF. Written as DNA, the CDR3 is TGTGACAGCAGCCCTGGACAGGGCAATACGCAGTATTTT.

This clonotype was detected ten times or more. At one boundary the junction diverges from the germline segment, which might be a read error. The chain joins TRBV29-1 to TRBJ2-4; perhaps D is TRBD1 or TRBD2 (5 bases each). Per germline, CDR1 SQVTM and CDR2 ANQGSEA. There are 15 residues in the CDR3. The CDR3 sequence is CSAEGPGTLGNIQYF. The CDR3 coding sequence is TGCAGCGCTGAAGGACCCGGGACCCTCGGGAACATTCAGTACTTC. The full variable domain, in which reference TRBV29-1 and TRBJ2-4 provide the parts outside the CDR3, is SAVISQKPSRDICQRGTSLTIQCQVDSQVTMMFWYRQQPGQSLTLIATANQGSEATYESGFVIDKFPISRPNLTFSTLTVSNMSPEDSSIYLCSAEGPGTLGNIQYFGAGTRLSVL.

Concerning this clonotype: Given a much more abundant clone one base away, this may be a read error. The chain employs TRBV12-3 or TRBV12-4 and TRBJ2-2; D is undetermined. The CDR3 has 17 residues. Trimming removed 7 bases at V and 10 bases at J, with 28 bases between. The CDR3 loop reads CASTPFHLDPRSEELFF. As DNA, the CDR3 is TGTGCCAGCACCCCATTTCACCTCGACCCGAGGTCCGAGGAGCTGTTTTTT.

Worth noting for this clonotype: With a much larger clone just one base away, this may be a read error. CDR3 residues: CASSERTGSTEAFF. The DNA for the CDR3 is TGTGCCAGCAGTGAAAGGACAGGCAGCACTGAAGCTTTCTTT. The genes are TRBV6-1 and TRBJ1-1, with TRBD1 identical over 7 bases. The germline gives CDR1 MNHNS, CDR2 SASEGT. The CDR3 consists of 14 residues. The J segment lost 4 bases and the V segment lost 2 bases, leaving 4 bases of the junction unmatched.